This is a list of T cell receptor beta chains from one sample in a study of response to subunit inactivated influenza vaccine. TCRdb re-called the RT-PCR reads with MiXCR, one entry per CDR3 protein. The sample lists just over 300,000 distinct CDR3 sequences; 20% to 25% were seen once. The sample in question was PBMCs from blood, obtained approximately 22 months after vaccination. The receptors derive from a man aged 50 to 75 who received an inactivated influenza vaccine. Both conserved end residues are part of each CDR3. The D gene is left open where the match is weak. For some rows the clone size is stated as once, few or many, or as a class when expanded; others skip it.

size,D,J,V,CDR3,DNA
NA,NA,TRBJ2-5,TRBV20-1,CSASKETQYF,TGCAGTGCCTCTAAAGAGACCCAGTACTTC
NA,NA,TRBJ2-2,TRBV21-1,CASSTRDRATGELFF,TGTGCCAGCAGCACAAGGGACAGGGCTACCGGGGAGCTGTTTTTT
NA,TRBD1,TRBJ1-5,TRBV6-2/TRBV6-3,CASSVGQYSNQPQHF,TGTGCCAGCAGCGTGGGACAGTATAGCAATCAGCCCCAGCATTTT
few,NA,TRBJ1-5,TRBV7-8,CASSLVPDQPQHF,TGTGCCAGCAGCTTAGTACCAGATCAGCCCCAGCATTTT
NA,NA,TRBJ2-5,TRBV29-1,CSAAGLQETQYF,TGCAGCGCCGCCGGGCTCCAAGAGACCCAGTACTTC
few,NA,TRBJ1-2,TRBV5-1,CASSSGIAPRWDYGYTF,TGCGCCAGCAGCTCGGGGATCGCGCCTAGATGGGACTATGGCTACACCTTC
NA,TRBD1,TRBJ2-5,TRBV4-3,CASSQEVIGTGDQETQYF,TGCGCCAGCAGCCAAGAAGTTATTGGAACAGGGGATCAAGAGACCCAGTACTTC
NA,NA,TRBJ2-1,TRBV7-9,CASSFRDKGPREIF,TGTGCCAGCAGCTTTAGGGACAAGGGCCCTCGGGAGATCTTC
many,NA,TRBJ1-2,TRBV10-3,CASSWDPLYGYTF,TGTGCCAGCTCATGGGACCCCCTCTATGGCTACACCTTC
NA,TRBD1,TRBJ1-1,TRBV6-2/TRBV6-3,CASSRRQGPGALNTEAFF,TGTGCCAGCAGCCGTCGACAGGGGCCGGGAGCCCTGAACACTGAAGCTTTCTTT
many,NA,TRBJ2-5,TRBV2,CASRAGYQETQYF,TGTGCCAGCAGAGCAGGTTACCAAGAGACCCAGTACTTC
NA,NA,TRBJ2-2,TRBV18,CASSPDLSNTGELFF,TGTGCCAGCTCACCAGACCTCTCGAACACCGGGGAGCTGTTTTTT
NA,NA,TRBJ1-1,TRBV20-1,CSARSGRTEAFF,TGCAGTGCTAGATCCGGGCGCACTGAAGCTTTCTTT
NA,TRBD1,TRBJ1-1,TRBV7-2,CASSFTGGVEAFF,TGTGCCAGCAGCTTCACAGGGGGCGTTGAAGCTTTCTTT
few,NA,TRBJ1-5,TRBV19,CASSILGEGNQPQHF,TGTGCCAGTAGTATTTTAGGGGAAGGCAATCAGCCCCAGCATTTT
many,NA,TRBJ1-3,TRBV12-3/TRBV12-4,CASSESSGNTIYF,TGTGCCAGCAGTGAGAGCTCTGGAAACACCATATATTTT
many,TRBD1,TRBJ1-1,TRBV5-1,CASSLQGARKTEAFF,TGCGCCAGCAGCTTACAGGGGGCTCGAAAGACTGAAGCTTTCTTT
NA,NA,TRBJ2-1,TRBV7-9,CASSFADEQFF,TGTGCCAGCAGCTTTGCGGATGAGCAGTTCTTC
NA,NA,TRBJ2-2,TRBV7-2,CASSAQVFTVTGELFF,TGTGCCAGCAGCGCACAGGTCTTCACCGTCACCGGGGAGCTGTTTTTT
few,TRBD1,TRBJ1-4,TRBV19,CASNGQGGFREKLFF,TGTGCCAGCAATGGACAGGGGGGATTTCGCGAAAAACTGTTTTTT
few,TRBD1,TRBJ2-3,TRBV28,CASSPRTGPSTDTQYF,TGTGCCAGCAGTCCCCGGACAGGACCTAGCACAGATACGCAGTATTTT
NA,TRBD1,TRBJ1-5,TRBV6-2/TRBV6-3,CASRQTGTGRNQPQHF,TGTGCCAGCAGGCAGACCGGGACAGGGAGGAATCAGCCCCAGCATTTT
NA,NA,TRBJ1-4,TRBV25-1,CASRWGAEEKLFF,TGTGCCAGCAGGTGGGGGGCTGAAGAAAAACTGTTTTTT
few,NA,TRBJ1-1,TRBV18,CASSNQGLEAFF,TGTGCCAGCTCAAATCAGGGACTGGAAGCTTTCTTT
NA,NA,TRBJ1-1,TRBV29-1,CSVVRTTTEAFF,TGCAGCGTTGTACGGACAACCACTGAAGCTTTCTTT
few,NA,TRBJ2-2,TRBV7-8,CASSLNGAVVGELFF,TGTGCCAGCAGCTTAAATGGGGCTGTGGTCGGGGAGCTGTTTTTT
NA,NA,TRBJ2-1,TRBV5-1,CASSLRGASYNEQFF,TGCGCCAGCAGCTTACGGGGAGCCTCCTACAATGAGCAGTTCTTC
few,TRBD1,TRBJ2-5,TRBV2,CASNLGTARETQYF,TGTGCCAGCAACCTCGGGACAGCCCGAGAGACCCAGTACTTC
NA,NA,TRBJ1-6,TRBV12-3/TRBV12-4,CASSVGDRRALHF,TGTGCCAGCAGTGTAGGGGACCGTCGGGCCCTCCACTTT
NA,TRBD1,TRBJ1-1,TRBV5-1,CASSQGTGGTEAFF,TGCGCCAGCAGCCAAGGGACAGGGGGCACTGAAGCTTTCTTT
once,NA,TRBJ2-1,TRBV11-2,CASSLDNRANEQFF,TGTGCCAGCAGCTTAGATAATCGGGCGAACGAGCAGTTCTTC